Listed here are 10 T cell receptor beta chains from one sample, sequenced in a study of T cell responses to AZD1222 COVID-19 vaccine. Repertoires were generated with immunoSEQ multiplex PCR, while TCRdb's copy carries only in-frame clones and drops some. The table has more than 100,000 clones, 80% to 90% seen once. Sequenced here: peripheral blood, sampled on day 0 of AZD1222 vaccination. These TCRs come from an adult in good health.

The chain joins TRBV7-3 to TRBJ2-2, with a possible D match to TRBD2 (5 bases). V lost 0 bases to trimming and J lost 2 bases, with 10 bases between them. Germline V gene data show CDR1 as SGHTA and CDR2 as FQGTGA. CDR3 length: 16 residues. The CDR3 bases are TGTGCCAGCAGCTTAACTGGAGGTGGTAACACCGGGGAGCTGTTTTTT. Residues: CASSLTGGGNTGELFF. The full variable domain, rest sourced from reference TRBV7-3 and TRBJ2-2, is GAGVSQTPSNKVTEKGKYVELRCDPISGHTALYWYRQSLGQGPEFLIYFQGTGAADDSGLPNDRFFAVRPEGSVSTLKIQRTERGDSAVYLCASSLTGGGNTGELFFGEGSRLTVL.

This chain joins TRBV7-3 and TRBJ1-6, with 8 bases aligning to TRBD1. There are 15 residues in the CDR3. Germline V CDR1 and CDR2: SGHTA, FQGTGA. Trimming took 1 base from V and 10 from J; bases not matched to a gene: 6. Here the CDR3 DNA reads TGTGCCAGCAGCTTAAAACCAGGGGGCAAATCACCCCTCCACTTT. It codes for CASSLKPGGKSPLHF. Full variable domain (missing parts from reference TRBV7-3 and TRBJ1-6): GAGVSQTPSNKVTEKGKYVELRCDPISGHTALYWYRQSLGQGPEFLIYFQGTGAADDSGLPNDRFFAVRPEGSVSTLKIQRTERGDSAVYLCASSLKPGGKSPLHFGNGTRLTVT.

The J gene is TRBJ2-7, the V gene TRBV7-2, with 7 bases that match TRBD1. The junction had 6 bases not matched to a gene; V was cut back by 5 bases and J by 2 bases. This CDR3 region has 14 residues. Germline V gives CDR1 SGHTA, CDR2 FQGNSA. This CDR3 is CASSPDRVTYEQYF. In nucleotides, the CDR3 is TGTGCCAGCAGCCCCGACAGGGTCACCTACGAGCAGTACTTC.

The CDR3 here is CASSHWLFREFEETQYF. The CDR3 DNA reads TGTGCCAGCAGCCATTGGCTATTCAGGGAGTTCGAAGAGACCCAGTACTTC. The J gene is TRBJ2-5, the V gene TRBV3-1 (or the pseudogene TRBV3-2); either TRBD1 or TRBD2 may supply D (5 bases each). Germline CDR1 is LGHDT and CDR2 is YNNKEL (reference sequence). The germline V and J ends were trimmed by 3 bases and 3 bases, with 20 bases remaining between them. CDR3 length: 17 amino acids.

V and J are TRBV11-2 and TRBJ2-2, with D unclear. The length of the CDR3 is 16 residues. With 1 base removed from V and 0 bases from J, the gap between germline ends came to 9 bases. Germline V gene lookup returns CDR1 SGHAT and CDR2 FQNNGV. The CDR3 region is CASSLGFTANTGELFF. The CDR3 DNA is TGTGCCAGCAGCTTAGGGTTCACAGCGAACACCGGGGAGCTGTTTTTT.

This clone was seen more than once but under ten times. This chain uses TRBV2 with TRBJ2-7; D uncertain. Germline assignment: CDR1 SNHLY and CDR2 FYNNEI. Trimming pared 6 bases from V and 0 bases from J, leaving 12 bases between. The length of the CDR3 is 14 residues. Here the CDR3 reads CASSQDGNSYEQYF. As DNA, the CDR3 is TGTGCCAGCAGCCAGGACGGAAACTCCTACGAGCAGTACTTC.

The gene calls are TRBV28 and TRBJ1-5; D possibly corresponds to TRBD1 (6 bases). This CDR3 spans 16 amino acids. Germline values: CDR1 MDHEN, CDR2 SYDVKM. Trimming removed 6 bases from V and 0 bases from J, with 15 bases in between. In DNA, the CDR3 is TGTGCCAGCAGAGCTCAGGGGTCTTATAGCAATCAGCCCCAGCATTTT. It is translated as CASRAQGSYSNQPQHF.

The V and J genes are TRBV7-6 and TRBJ2-2, with 7 bases identical to TRBD1. Germline CDR1 is SGHVS and CDR2 is FNYEAQ. V was clipped by 5 bases and J by 0 bases; unmatched bases: 3. The CDR3 is made up of 15 amino acids. The CDR3 loop reads CASSRTGPNTGELFF. CDR3 nucleotides: TGTGCCAGCAGCCGGACAGGCCCGAACACCGGGGAGCTGTTTTTT.

This chain connects TRBV7-8 to TRBJ2-4; D is perhaps TRBD1 or TRBD2 (5 bases each). CDR3 length: 16 amino acids. Trimming left V 1 base short and J 1 base short, with 11 bases between. Per germline, CDR1 SGHVS and CDR2 FQNEAQ. CDR3 nucleotides: TGTGCCAGCAGCTTAGATCCAGGGACCGCCAAAAACATTCAGTACTTC. Translated: CASSLDPGTAKNIQYF.

The J gene is TRBJ1-4, the V gene TRBV28; no definite D call. This CDR3 is built from 13 residues. Germline loops: CDR1 MDHEN, CDR2 SYDVKM. Trimming left V 7 bases short and J 8 bases short, with 14 bases between. In DNA, the CDR3 is TGTGCCAGCACCCGGGATTCCGGGGAAAAACTGTTTTTT. Protein: CASTRDSGEKLFF.